These 22 T cell receptor beta chains share one sample of origin, sequenced in a study of metastatic and nonmetastatic thyroid tumors. No treatment of any kind had been given to any patient before thyroid surgery. TCRdb reanalyzed the PCR reads with MiXCR. Counted here are about 33,000 clones, approximately 15% occurring once; the ten biggest clones make up approximately 4.8%. Sequencing was done on a sample of blood. These receptors were collected from a female donor with papillary thyroid cancer or a benign thyroid nodule (not recorded which). Some clones in this sample may be carry-over from other donors' samples.

The V and J genes are TRBV7-3 and TRBJ2-3; the D gene could be TRBD1 or TRBD2 (5 bases each). V lost 5 bases and J 2 bases, leaving 17 bases between the germline ends. From germline, CDR1 is SGHTA and CDR2 FQGTGA. This CDR3 is built from 16 residues. CDR3 sequence: CASSTRGTENTDTQYF. DNA of the CDR3: TGTGCCAGCAGCACTAGGGGCACCGAGAACACAGATACGCAGTATTTT.

With regard to this clone: Just one base apart from a much larger clone, this may be a read error. The chain is built from TRBV20-1 and TRBJ2-1; 16 positions agree with TRBD2. Germline values: CDR1 DFQATT, CDR2 SNEGSKA (reference sequence). This CDR3 contains 21 residues. CDR3 region: CIAGTSGGAVEGSGYYNEQFF. The CDR3, as DNA: TGCATTGCTGGGACTAGCGGGGGGGCTGTTGAGGGTTCGGGATACTACAATGAGCAGTTCTTC.

This rearrangement joins TRBV15 to TRBJ2-1, with D perhaps assigned TRBD1 or TRBD2 (6 bases each). The CDR3 contains 16 residues. V gave up 5 bases and J gave up 9 bases, with 23 bases separating them. Looked up from germline, CDR1 is LNHNV and CDR2 is YYDKDF (reference sequence). The CDR3 region is CATSLSFAGGRFEQFF. The CDR3 bases are TGTGCCACCAGCCTGAGCTTTGCTGGGGGGCGGTTTGAGCAGTTCTTC.

This clone rates as medium-sized (0.01 to 0.1%). V and J are TRBV6-6 and TRBJ2-7, with 9 bases matching TRBD1. The CDR3 is made up of 15 amino acids. With V trimmed by 0 bases and J by 7 bases, 7 bases remained unmatched. Germline lookup yields CDR1 MNHNY and CDR2 SVGAGI (reference sequence). CDR3 nucleotide sequence: TGTGCCAGCAGTTACTCGGACAGGGGAATTGGGGAGCAGTACTTC. Protein product: CASSYSDRGIGEQYF.

This clone was picked up many times. The chain joins TRBV4-2 to TRBJ2-7; no clear D gene. V was shortened by 2 bases and J by 2 bases, with 10 bases between the two germline ends. CDR1 and CDR2 from the germline V gene are LGHNA and YNFKEQ. The CDR3 loop spans 14 amino acids. Here the CDR3 DNA reads TGTGCCAGCAGCCAATTAGCTGAGGCCTACGAGCAGTACTTC. Amino acids: CASSQLAEAYEQYF.

This clone was seen many times. The chain recombines TRBV20-1 with TRBJ2-3; 10 bases are shared with TRBD2. The CDR3 spans 17 residues. After removal of 0 bases from V and 1 base from J, the junction contained 7 bases not matched to a gene. Per the germline V gene, CDR1 is DFQATT and CDR2 is SNEGSKA (reference sequence). The CDR3, as DNA: TGCAGTGCTAGAGATGCGGGACTAGCGAAAGGCACAGATACGCAGTATTTT. This gives the protein CSARDAGLAKGTDTQYF.

This clone has at least ten counts. V is TRBV5-1 and J is TRBJ1-4; D is undetermined. The CDR3 totals 13 residues. V lost 4 bases and J lost 7, with 11 bases in between. Germline-derived CDR1 and CDR2 are SGHRS and YFSETQ. CDR3 sequence (DNA): TGCGCCAGCAGCCCCTTGATCCGTGAAAAACTGTTTTTT. Its protein is CASSPLIREKLFF.

The table lists this clone with a few counts. The chain is built from TRBV4-3 and TRBJ2-1, with D unresolved. This CDR3 region has 13 residues. With 4 bases removed from V and 9 bases from J, the gap between germline ends came to 13 bases. Germline CDR1 is LGHNA and CDR2 is YSLEER. The CDR3 loop reads CASSLESRGEQFF. The CDR3 DNA reads TGCGCCAGCAGCCTAGAGAGTCGTGGTGAGCAGTTCTTC.

By frequency in the sample, this clone is medium-sized. The rearrangement joins TRBV11-2 to TRBJ2-7, with D unclear. This CDR3 is built from 13 residues. Germline V lookup: CDR1 SGHAT, CDR2 FQNNGV. V lost 5 bases, J lost 7 bases, and 15 bases lay in between. This chain's CDR3 is CASSIEQIGEQYF. The CDR3 DNA reads TGTGCCAGCAGCATTGAACAGATCGGAGAGCAGTACTTC.

This clone has at least ten counts. The chain combines TRBV7-9 with TRBJ1-1; 8 bases agree with TRBD1. The junction had 5 bases not matched to a gene; V was cut back by 7 bases and J by 1 base. This CDR3 spans 14 amino acids. Germline V gene data show CDR1 as SEHNR and CDR2 as FQNEAQ (reference sequence). For the CDR3, the DNA is TGTGCCAGCAAACCCCAGGGGGCGAACACTGAAGCTTTCTTT. Protein product: CASKPQGANTEAFF.

This clone appeared many times. V and J are TRBV6-2 or TRBV6-3 and TRBJ2-6; D gene ambiguous. The V gene's germline CDR1 is MNHEY and CDR2 SVGEGT. This CDR3 spans 14 amino acids. The germline V and J ends were trimmed by 6 bases and 0 bases, with 6 bases remaining between them. CDR3 amino acids: CASSLSSGANVLTF. CDR3 in DNA: TGTGCCAGCAGCCTAAGCTCTGGGGCCAACGTCCTGACTTTC.

By share, this clone ranks as medium-sized. The rearrangement links TRBV6-5 to TRBJ1-2, with D possibly being TRBD1 (5 bases). This CDR3 is 15 amino acids long. Trimming took off 0 bases at V and 3 bases at J, with 11 bases between the two ends. Germline CDR1 is MNHEY and CDR2 is SVGAGI. CDR3 in DNA: TGTGCCAGCAGTTACTCATCCGGGGGAGACTATGGCTACACCTTC. This gives the protein CASSYSSGGDYGYTF.

In its sample, this clone was seen many times. The CDR3 nucleotides read TGCGCCAGCAGCCAAGAACCAGGGACTAGCGGACTCCAAGAGACCCAGTACTTC. It yields the protein CASSQEPGTSGLQETQYF. This chain uses TRBV4-1 with TRBJ2-5, with TRBD2 identical over 11 bases. The CDR3 runs to 18 residues. CDR1 MGHRA and CDR2 YSYEKL come from the germline V gene. The trim removed 0 bases at V and 1 base at J, leaving 7 bases unmatched.

The sample holds many counts of this clone. The gene calls are TRBV6-5 and TRBJ1-2; 7 bases match TRBD1. CDR3 length equals 14 residues. The germline V gene encodes CDR1 MNHEY and CDR2 SVGAGI. V shed 0 bases and J 14 bases; nucleotides not matched to a gene: 12. CDR3 region: CASSYSPGQSGRTF. The CDR3 coding sequence is TGTGCCAGCAGTTACTCACCGGGACAGAGTGGGAGGACCTTC.

This clone was observed many times. V gene TRBV12-3 or TRBV12-4 combines with J gene TRBJ1-5; 9 positions agree with TRBD1. The CDR3 is made up of 16 amino acids. With 2 bases clipped from V and 5 bases from J, the junction kept 7 bases outside the gene matches. The CDR3 reads CASSLRTGGADQPQHF. The DNA of the CDR3 is TGTGCCAGCAGTTTACGAACAGGGGGCGCTGATCAGCCCCAGCATTTT.

This clone turned up a few times. This chain connects TRBV5-6 to TRBJ1-1, with D possibly matching TRBD1 (5 bases). V was shortened by 0 bases and J by 7 bases, with 13 bases between the two germline ends. This CDR3 is 14 amino acids long. Germline assignment: CDR1 SGHDT and CDR2 YYEEEE. The CDR3 DNA reads TGTGCCAGCAGCTTGGATGGGGGGTTAGGTGAAGCTTTCTTT. Translation: CASSLDGGLGEAFF. Supplemented by reference TRBV5-6 and TRBJ1-1, the full variable domain reads DAGVTQSPTHLIKTRGQQVTLRCSPKSGHDTVSWYQQALGQGPQFIFQYYEEEERQRGNFPDRFSGHQFPNYSSELNVNALLLGDSALYLCASSLDGGLGEAFFGQGTRLTVV.

This clone was observed at least ten times. The V and J genes are TRBV2 and TRBJ2-1, with 9 bases aligning to TRBD1. CDR3 length equals 14 residues. J lost 9 bases, V lost 8 bases, and 11 bases had no gene match. CDR1 and CDR2 (germline): SNHLY, FYNNEI. The CDR3 here is CASLRMTGGIEQFF. CDR3 DNA sequence: TGTGCCAGCCTCCGAATGACAGGGGGTATTGAGCAGTTCTTC.

This clone appeared many times. J is TRBJ2-7 and V is TRBV5-4; 7 bases line up with TRBD2. The CDR3 sequence is 14 residues long. V gave up 4 bases and J gave up 4 bases; unmatched junction bases: 8. Germline V gives CDR1 SGHNT, CDR2 YYREEE (reference sequence). The CDR3 sequence: CASSLRGGPYEQYF. Here the CDR3 DNA reads TGTGCCAGCAGCCTCCGCGGGGGACCGTACGAGCAGTACTTC.

This clone was observed at least ten times. The gene calls are TRBV6-1 and TRBJ1-2; D unclear. The CDR3 has 12 residues. V lost 6 bases to trimming and J lost 7 bases, with 12 bases between them. Germline CDR1 and CDR2: MNHNS and SASEGT. The CDR3: CASSPTRVGYTF. CDR3 nucleotide sequence: TGTGCCAGCAGCCCAACGAGGGTTGGCTACACCTTC.

This clone has at least ten counts. The rearrangement links TRBV2 to TRBJ2-7; no firm D call. Between the trimmed V and J ends, which lost 4 bases and 3 bases, there was a span of 10 bases. The CDR3 has 13 residues. In germline, CDR1 is SNHLY, CDR2 FYNNEI. The CDR3 here is CASSVQASYEQYF. As DNA, the CDR3 is TGTGCCAGCAGTGTCCAGGCTAGCTACGAGCAGTACTTC.

The sample holds many counts of this clone. This chain links TRBV12-3 or TRBV12-4 with TRBJ2-5; 8 bases map to TRBD1. The CDR3 covers 13 residues. V lost 1 base, J lost 7 bases, and 2 bases stayed unmatched. Here the CDR3 reads CASSLGQGWTQYF. The DNA for the CDR3 is TGTGCCAGCAGTTTAGGACAGGGGTGGACCCAGTACTTC.

This clone was detected ten times or more. The chain combines TRBV20-1 with TRBJ1-1; 7 bases align to TRBD1. CDR1 is DFQATT and CDR2 is SNEGSKA in the germline V gene (reference sequence). The CDR3 has 16 residues. The junction had 10 bases not matched to a gene; V was cut back by 0 bases and J by 3 bases. The CDR3 protein is CSARDGTGEWDTEAFF. CDR3 coding DNA: TGCAGTGCTAGAGATGGCACAGGGGAATGGGACACTGAAGCTTTCTTT.